One sample yielded the 15 T cell receptor beta chains listed below, sequenced in a study of blood T cell repertoires in COVID-19. Only in-frame clones appear in the TCRdb table, and some are missing; sequencing was by immunoSEQ multiplex PCR. The sample contains approximately 170,000 clones, about 82% of which appear only once. What was sequenced was peripheral blood. The receptors were sampled from a woman of 80 years or more with COVID-19, enrolled during active disease.

The gene calls are TRBV6-5 and TRBJ1-1, with D uncertain. This CDR3 region has 13 residues. V lost 0 bases and J lost 6, with 8 bases in between. Germline values: CDR1 MNHEY, CDR2 SVGAGI. The CDR3 DNA sequence: TGTGCCAGCAGTTACTCGGGCGTTGCTGAAGCTTTCTTT. Protein: CASSYSGVAEAFF.

V usage is TRBV11-2 and J usage is TRBJ2-5; perhaps TRBD2 as D (8 bases). The germline gives CDR1 SGHAT, CDR2 FQNNGV. Trimming shortened V by 5 bases and J by 1 base, and 14 bases separated the two germline ends. CDR3 length: 15 residues. CDR3 amino acids: CASSRDSGGQETQYF. The DNA for the CDR3 is TGTGCCAGCAGCAGGGACAGCGGGGGCCAAGAGACCCAGTACTTC.

The rearrangement links TRBV3-1 (or the pseudogene TRBV3-2) to TRBJ2-7, with a tentative D call TRBD1 (6 bases). V was clipped by 4 bases and J by 1 base, with 8 bases between them. Germline V gene data show CDR1 as LGHDT and CDR2 as YNNKEL (reference sequence). The CDR3 covers 13 residues. The CDR3 sequence is CASSPGHSYEQYF. The CDR3 DNA is TGTGCCAGCAGCCCGGGACATTCCTACGAGCAGTACTTC.

Ten or more counts support this clone. The V and J genes are TRBV2 and TRBJ1-2; a weak D match, TRBD1 (6 bases). The CDR3 is 13 residues long. V shed 6 bases and J shed 6 bases, with 14 bases lying between them. Per the germline V gene, CDR1 is SNHLY and CDR2 is FYNNEI. In DNA form, the CDR3 reads TGTGCCAGCAGACCTGACAGGAGCCATGGCTACACCTTC. Its protein is CASRPDRSHGYTF.

The rearrangement links TRBV25-1 to TRBJ2-5; TRBD2 aligns across 12 bases. The CDR3 runs to 16 residues. Trimming cost V 4 bases and J 5 bases; bases outside gene matches: 8. The germline CDR1 and CDR2 sequences are MGHDK and SYGVNS. CDR3 DNA sequence: TGTGCCAGCAGTGGTTCTAGCGGGAGGGCCGGCGAGACCCAGTACTTC. This encodes CASSGSSGRAGETQYF.

This chain joins TRBV11-3 and TRBJ2-3; possibly TRBD2 for D (6 bases). Trimming removed 2 bases at V and 2 bases at J, with 11 bases between. From germline, CDR1 is SGHNT and CDR2 YENEEA. This CDR3 comprises 15 residues. CDR3 region: CASSLRGAPTDTQYF. The CDR3 region has the DNA TGTGCCAGCAGCTTACGCGGGGCCCCCACAGATACGCAGTATTTT.

The V gene is TRBV5-5, the J gene TRBJ2-2; 7 positions agree with TRBD2. The V and J ends lost 4 bases and 0 bases, in that order; junction bases with no gene match: 6. There are 16 residues in the CDR3. Per the germline V gene, CDR1 is SGHKS and CDR2 is YYEKEE (reference sequence). Here the CDR3 DNA reads TGTGCCAGCAGCCTTATGGGGGGGACGAACACCGGGGAGCTGTTTTTT. Amino acids: CASSLMGGTNTGELFF. The variable domain in full, completed from reference TRBV5-5 and TRBJ2-2, reads DAGVTQSPTHLIKTRGQQVTLRCSPISGHKSVSWYQQVLGQGPQFIFQYYEKEERGRGNFPDRFSARQFPNYSSELNVNALLLGDSALYLCASSLMGGTNTGELFFGEGSRLTVL.

The rearrangement joins TRBV5-1 to TRBJ1-2, with TRBD1 matching over 7 bases. Germline CDR1 reads SGHRS; CDR2 reads YFSETQ. The length of the CDR3 is 15 residues. Trimming removed 4 bases from V and 2 bases from J; junction bases left unmatched: 8. In DNA form, the CDR3 reads TGCGCCAGCAGCGCCCTTACGGGACAGAACTATGGCTACACCTTC. Its protein is CASSALTGQNYGYTF.

The chain has TRBV7-9 and TRBJ2-7, with TRBD1 matching over 9 bases. This CDR3 contains 16 residues. V trimming: 4 bases; J trimming: 5 bases; junction bases outside the gene matches: 12. Germline lookup yields CDR1 SEHNR and CDR2 FQNEAQ (reference sequence). Here the CDR3 reads CASSSVPGQGVHEQYF. The CDR3 region has the DNA TGTGCCAGCAGCTCAGTTCCGGGACAGGGTGTCCACGAGCAGTACTTC.

This clone occurred many times. The V and J genes are TRBV7-9 and TRBJ2-1; D perhaps matches TRBD1 (7 bases). This CDR3 has 21 amino acids. In germline, CDR1 is SEHNR, CDR2 FQNEAQ (reference sequence). The germline V and J ends were trimmed by 5 bases and 0 bases, with 29 bases remaining between them. CDR3 region: CASSTLGWGREWDSSYNEQFF. In DNA, the CDR3 is TGTGCCAGCAGCACCCTGGGGTGGGGACGGGAGTGGGACAGCTCCTACAATGAGCAGTTCTTC.

This clone was counted a few times. This CDR3 is CASSIGVQPQHF. In DNA, the CDR3 is TGTGCCAGTAGTATCGGGGTTCAGCCCCAGCATTTT. V and J are TRBV19 and TRBJ1-5, with unresolved D. The CDR3 is 12 amino acids. CDR1 and CDR2 from the germline V gene are LNHDA and SQIVND (reference sequence). The V gene lost 3 bases and the J gene lost 6 bases, with 6 bases spanning the gap.

The chain carries TRBV6-1 and TRBJ2-1; no firm D call. The germline V gene encodes CDR1 MNHNS and CDR2 SASEGT. This CDR3 contains 11 residues. Trimming removed 6 bases at V and 4 bases at J, with 4 bases between. In DNA form, the CDR3 reads TGTGCCAGCAGGCTATACAATGAGCAGTTCTTC. Protein product: CASRLYNEQFF.

This chain links TRBV18 with TRBJ2-1; TRBD2 agrees at 12 bases. Germline V gene data show CDR1 as KGHSH and CDR2 as LQKENI. The CDR3 runs 17 residues. Losses at the gene ends were 6 bases for V and 4 bases for J; bases not matched to a gene: 10. The DNA for the CDR3 is TGTGCCAGCTCTCGTGCAACTAGCGGGAGGCGTTACAATGAGCAGTTCTTC. It yields the protein CASSRATSGRRYNEQFF.

The CDR3 bases are TGTGCCAGCAGAGGAGGGAATCTAAAAGAGACCCAGTACTTC. This translates into CASRGGNLKETQYF. The chain is built from TRBV2 and TRBJ2-5; perhaps TRBD2 as D (6 bases). The V end lost 6 bases, the J end lost 3 bases, and 14 bases lay between the germline ends. This CDR3 is built from 14 residues. CDR1 is SNHLY and CDR2 is FYNNEI in the germline V gene. The whole variable domain, filled in from reference TRBV2 and TRBJ2-5, reads EPEVTQTPSHQVTQMGQEVILRCVPISNHLYFYWYRQILGQKVEFLVSFYNNEISEKSEIFDDQFSVERPDGSNFTLKIRSTKLEDSAMYFCASRGGNLKETQYFGPGTRLLVL.

This clone was detected a few times. V is TRBV19 and J is TRBJ1-3, with no clear D. The ends were cut back, 6 bases at V and 0 bases at J, with 9 bases in the middle. The CDR3 is 14 amino acids. Looked up from germline, CDR1 is LNHDA and CDR2 is SQIVND (reference sequence). CDR3 in DNA: TGTGCCAGTAGGGAGACGGTCTCTGGAAACACCATATATTTT. Protein: CASRETVSGNTIYF.